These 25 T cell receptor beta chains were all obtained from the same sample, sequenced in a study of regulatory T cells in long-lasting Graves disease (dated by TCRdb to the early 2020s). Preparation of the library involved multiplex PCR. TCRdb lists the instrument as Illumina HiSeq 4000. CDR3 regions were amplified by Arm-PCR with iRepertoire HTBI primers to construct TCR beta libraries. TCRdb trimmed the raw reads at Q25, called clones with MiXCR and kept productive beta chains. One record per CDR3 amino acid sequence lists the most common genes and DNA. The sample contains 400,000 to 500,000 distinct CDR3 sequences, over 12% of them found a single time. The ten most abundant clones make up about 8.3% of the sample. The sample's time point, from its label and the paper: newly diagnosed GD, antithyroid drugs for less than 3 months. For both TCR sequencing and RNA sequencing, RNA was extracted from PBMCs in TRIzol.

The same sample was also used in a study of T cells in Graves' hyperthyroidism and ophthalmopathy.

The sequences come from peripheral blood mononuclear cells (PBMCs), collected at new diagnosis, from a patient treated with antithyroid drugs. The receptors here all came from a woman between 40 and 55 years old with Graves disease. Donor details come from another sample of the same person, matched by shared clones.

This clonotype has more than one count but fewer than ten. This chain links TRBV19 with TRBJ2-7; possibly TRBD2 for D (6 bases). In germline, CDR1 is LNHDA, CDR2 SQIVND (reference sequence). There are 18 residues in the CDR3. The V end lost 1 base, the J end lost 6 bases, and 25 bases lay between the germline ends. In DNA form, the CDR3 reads TGTGCCAGTAGTATAGGAAGTATCCGGCCTAGCGAGAGATTCGAGCAGTACTTC. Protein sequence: CASSIGSIRPSERFEQYF.

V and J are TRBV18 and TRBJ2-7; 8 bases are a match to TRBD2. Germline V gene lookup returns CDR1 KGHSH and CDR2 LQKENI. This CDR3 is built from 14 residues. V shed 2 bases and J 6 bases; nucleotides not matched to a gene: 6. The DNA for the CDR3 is TGTGCCAGCTCACCAAAAGGACGGGAGGGCGAGCAGTACTTC. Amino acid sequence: CASSPKGREGEQYF.

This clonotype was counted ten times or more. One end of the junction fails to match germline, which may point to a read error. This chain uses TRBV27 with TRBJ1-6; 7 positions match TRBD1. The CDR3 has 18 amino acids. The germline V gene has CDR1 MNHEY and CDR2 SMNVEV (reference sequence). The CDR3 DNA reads TGTGCCAGCAGTGCTTTGCGGGACAGCCAGGCCTACAATTCACCCCTCCACTTT. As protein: CASSALRDSQAYNSPLHF.

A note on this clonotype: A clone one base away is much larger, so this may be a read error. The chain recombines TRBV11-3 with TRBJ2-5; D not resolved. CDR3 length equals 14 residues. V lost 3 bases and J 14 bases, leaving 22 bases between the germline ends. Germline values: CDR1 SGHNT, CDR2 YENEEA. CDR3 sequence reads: CASSLGLLVYEHYF. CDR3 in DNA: TGTGCCAGCAGCTTGGGGTTGTTGGTGTACGAGCACTACTTC.

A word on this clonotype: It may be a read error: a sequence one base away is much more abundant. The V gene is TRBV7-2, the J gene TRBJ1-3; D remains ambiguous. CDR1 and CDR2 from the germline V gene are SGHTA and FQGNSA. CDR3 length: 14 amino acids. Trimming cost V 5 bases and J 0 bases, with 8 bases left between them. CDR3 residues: CASSNGNSGNTIYF. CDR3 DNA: TGTGCCAGCAGCAACGGGAACTCTGGAAACACCATATATTTT.

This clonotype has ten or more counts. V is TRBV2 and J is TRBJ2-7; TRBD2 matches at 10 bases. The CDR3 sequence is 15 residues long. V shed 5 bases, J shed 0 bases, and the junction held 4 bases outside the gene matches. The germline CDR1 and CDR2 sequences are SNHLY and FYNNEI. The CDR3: CASSLLAGRSYEQYF. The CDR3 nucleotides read TGTGCCAGCAGTCTACTAGCGGGACGCTCCTACGAGCAGTACTTC. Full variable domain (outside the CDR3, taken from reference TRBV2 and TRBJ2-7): EPEVTQTPSHQVTQMGQEVILRCVPISNHLYFYWYRQILGQKVEFLVSFYNNEISEKSEIFDDQFSVERPDGSNFTLKIRSTKLEDSAMYFCASSLLAGRSYEQYFGPGTRLTVT.

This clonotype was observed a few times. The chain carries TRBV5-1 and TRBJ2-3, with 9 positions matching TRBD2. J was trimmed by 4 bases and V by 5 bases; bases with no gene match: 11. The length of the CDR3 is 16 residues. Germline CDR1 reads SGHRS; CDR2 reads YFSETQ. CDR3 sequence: CASSAAALAGSDTQYF. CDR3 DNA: TGCGCCAGCAGTGCCGCTGCACTAGCGGGCTCAGATACGCAGTATTTT.

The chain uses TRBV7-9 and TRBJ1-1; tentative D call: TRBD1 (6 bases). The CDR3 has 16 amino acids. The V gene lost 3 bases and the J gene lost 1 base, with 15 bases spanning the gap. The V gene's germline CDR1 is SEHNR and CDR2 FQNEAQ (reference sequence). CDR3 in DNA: TGTGCCAGCAGCTTCCCGGGGGGGGGGCAGAACACTGAAGCTTTCTTT. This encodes CASSFPGGGQNTEAFF.

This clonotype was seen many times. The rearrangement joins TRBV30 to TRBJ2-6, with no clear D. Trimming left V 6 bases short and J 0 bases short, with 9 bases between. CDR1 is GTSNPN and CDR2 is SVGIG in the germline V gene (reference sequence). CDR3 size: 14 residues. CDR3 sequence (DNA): TGTGCCTGCCCCCCGCACTCTGGGGCCAACGTCCTGACTTTC. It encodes CACPPHSGANVLTF.

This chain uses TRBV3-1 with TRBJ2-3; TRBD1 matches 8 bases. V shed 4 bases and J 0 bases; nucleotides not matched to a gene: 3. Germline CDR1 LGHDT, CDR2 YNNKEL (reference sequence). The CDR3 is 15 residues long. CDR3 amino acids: CASSPNRGSTDTQYF. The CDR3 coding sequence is TGTGCCAGCAGCCCCAACAGGGGGAGCACAGATACGCAGTATTTT.

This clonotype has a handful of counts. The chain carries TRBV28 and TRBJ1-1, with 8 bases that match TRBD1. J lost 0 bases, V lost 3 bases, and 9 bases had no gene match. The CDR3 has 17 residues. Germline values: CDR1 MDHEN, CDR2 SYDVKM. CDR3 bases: TGTGCCAGCAGTTTGGACAGGGAGGGATGGATGAACACTGAAGCTTTCTTT. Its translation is CASSLDREGWMNTEAFF. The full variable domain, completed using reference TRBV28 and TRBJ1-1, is DVKVTQSSRYLVKRTGEKVFLECVQDMDHENMFWYRQDPGLGLRLIYFSYDVKMKEKGDIPEGYSVSREKKERFSLILESASTNQTSMYLCASSLDREGWMNTEAFFGQGTRLTVV.

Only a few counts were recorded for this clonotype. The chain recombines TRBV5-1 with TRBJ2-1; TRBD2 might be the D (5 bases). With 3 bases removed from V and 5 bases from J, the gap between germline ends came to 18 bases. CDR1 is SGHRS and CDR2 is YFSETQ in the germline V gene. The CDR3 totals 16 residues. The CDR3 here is CASSSQTLTRDNEQFF. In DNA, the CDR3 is TGCGCCAGCAGCTCTCAGACATTAACTAGGGACAATGAGCAGTTCTTC. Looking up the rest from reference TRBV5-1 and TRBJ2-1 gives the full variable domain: KAGVTQTPRYLIKTRGQQVTLSCSPISGHRSVSWYQQTPGQGLQFLFEYFSETQRNKGNFPGRFSGRQFSNSRSEMNVSTLELGDSALYLCASSSQTLTRDNEQFFGPGTRLTVL.

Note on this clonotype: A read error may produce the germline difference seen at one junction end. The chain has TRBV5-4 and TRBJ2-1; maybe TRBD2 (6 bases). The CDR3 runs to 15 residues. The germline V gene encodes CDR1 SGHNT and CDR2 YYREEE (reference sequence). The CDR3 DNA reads TGTGCCAGCAGCTTGGGTAAGGAGGGCTACAGTGAGCAGTTCTTC. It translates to CASSLGKEGYSEQFF.

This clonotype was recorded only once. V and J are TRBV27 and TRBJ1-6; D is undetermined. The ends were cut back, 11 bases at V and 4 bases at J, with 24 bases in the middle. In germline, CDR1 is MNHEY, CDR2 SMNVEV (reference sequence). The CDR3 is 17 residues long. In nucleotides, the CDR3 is TGTGCCGGCACTTTATTTGGGCCAGGTCGATATAATTCACCCCTCCACTTT. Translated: CAGTLFGPGRYNSPLHF.

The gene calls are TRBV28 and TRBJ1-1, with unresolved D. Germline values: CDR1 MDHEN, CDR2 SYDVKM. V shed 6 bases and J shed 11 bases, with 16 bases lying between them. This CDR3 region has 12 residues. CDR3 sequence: CASSPLRVEAFF. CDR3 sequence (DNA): TGTGCCAGCAGCCCACTTCGGGTTGAGGCTTTCTTT.

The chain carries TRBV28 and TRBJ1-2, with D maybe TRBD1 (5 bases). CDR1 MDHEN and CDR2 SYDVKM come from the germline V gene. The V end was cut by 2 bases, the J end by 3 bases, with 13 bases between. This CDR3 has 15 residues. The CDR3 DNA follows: TGTGCCAGCAGTTTAGGGGCTCTCGGGGACTATGGCTACACCTTC. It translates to CASSLGALGDYGYTF.

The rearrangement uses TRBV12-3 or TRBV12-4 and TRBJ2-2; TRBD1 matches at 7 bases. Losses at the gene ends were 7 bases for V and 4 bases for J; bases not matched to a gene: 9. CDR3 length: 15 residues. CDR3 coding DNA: TGTGCCAGCACGGGACAGATGGGCAGCACCGGGGAGCTGTTTTTT. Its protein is CASTGQMGSTGELFF.

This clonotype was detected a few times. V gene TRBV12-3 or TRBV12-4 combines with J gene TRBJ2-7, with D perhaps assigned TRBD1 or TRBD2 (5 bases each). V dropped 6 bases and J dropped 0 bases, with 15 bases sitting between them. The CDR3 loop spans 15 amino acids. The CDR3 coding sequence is TGTGCCAGCAGAAAATCGGGGCAGGGCTCCTACGAGCAGTACTTC. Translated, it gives CASRKSGQGSYEQYF.

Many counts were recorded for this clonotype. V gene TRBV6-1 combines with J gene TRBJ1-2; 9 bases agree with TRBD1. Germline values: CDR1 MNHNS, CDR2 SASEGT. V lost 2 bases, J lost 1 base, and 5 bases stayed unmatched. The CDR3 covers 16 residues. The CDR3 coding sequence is TGTGCCAGCAGTGAAAGGTGGGACAGGGTTAACTATGGCTACACCTTC. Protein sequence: CASSERWDRVNYGYTF.

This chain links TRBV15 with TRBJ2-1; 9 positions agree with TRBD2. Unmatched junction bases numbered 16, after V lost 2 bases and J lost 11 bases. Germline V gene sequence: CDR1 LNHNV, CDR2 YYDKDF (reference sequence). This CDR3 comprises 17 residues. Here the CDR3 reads CATSRRPSSGRLEKQFF. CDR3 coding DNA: TGTGCCACCAGCAGAAGACCCTCAAGCGGGAGGTTGGAAAAGCAGTTCTTC.

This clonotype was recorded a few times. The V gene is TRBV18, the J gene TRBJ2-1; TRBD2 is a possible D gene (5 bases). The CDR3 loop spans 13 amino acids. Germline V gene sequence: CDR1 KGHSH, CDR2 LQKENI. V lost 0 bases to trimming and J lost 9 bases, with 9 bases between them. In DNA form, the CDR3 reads TGTGCCAGCTCACCACCTATGAGGGCTGAGCAGTTCTTC. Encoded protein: CASSPPMRAEQFF. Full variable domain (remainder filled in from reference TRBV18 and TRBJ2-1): NAGVMQNPRHLVRRRGQEARLRCSPMKGHSHVYWYRQLPEEGLKFMVYLQKENIIDESGMPKERFSAEFPKEGPSILRIQQVVRGDSAAYFCASSPPMRAEQFFGPGTRLTVL.

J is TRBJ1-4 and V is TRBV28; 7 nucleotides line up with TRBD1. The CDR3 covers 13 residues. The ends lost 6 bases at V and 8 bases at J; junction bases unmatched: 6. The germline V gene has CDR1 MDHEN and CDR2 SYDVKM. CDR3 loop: CASRVGQDEKLFF. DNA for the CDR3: TGTGCCAGCAGAGTTGGACAGGACGAAAAACTGTTTTTT.

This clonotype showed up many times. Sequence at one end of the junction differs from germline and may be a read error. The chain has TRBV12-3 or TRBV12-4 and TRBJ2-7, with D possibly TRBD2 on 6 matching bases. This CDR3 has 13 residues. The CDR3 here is CASRGLPSNEQYF. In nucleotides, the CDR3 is TGTGCCAGCAGGGGACTTCCCTCCAACGAGCAGTACTTC.

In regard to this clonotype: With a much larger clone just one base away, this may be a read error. The CDR3 DNA sequence: TGTGCCAGCGCTGGGGTACTAGCTGCCCTTGGGTCCTACAATGAGCAGTTCTTC. Translated, it gives CASAGVLAALGSYNEQFF. The genes are TRBV27 and TRBJ2-1; TRBD2 is a possible D gene (6 bases). The V end lost 8 bases, the J end lost 1 base, and 24 bases lay between the germline ends. Germline values: CDR1 MNHEY, CDR2 SMNVEV (reference sequence). CDR3 length: 18 residues.

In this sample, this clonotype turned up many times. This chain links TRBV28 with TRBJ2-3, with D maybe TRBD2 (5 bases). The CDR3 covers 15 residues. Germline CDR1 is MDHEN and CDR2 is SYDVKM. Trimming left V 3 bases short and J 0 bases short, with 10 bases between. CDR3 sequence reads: CASSFTSSSTDTQYF. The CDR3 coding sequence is TGTGCCAGCAGTTTTACTAGTTCTAGCACAGATACGCAGTATTTT.